The rows below give T cell receptor beta chains drawn from one sample of a study of radiotherapy plus CTLA-4 blockade in lung cancer. The protocol was immunoSEQ multiplex PCR, while the TCRdb copy is restricted to in-frame clones and leaves out a portion. The sample shows some 100,000 clones, about 83% of them seen only once. Sequences were derived from peripheral blood, sampled from a patient treated with radiotherapy plus ipilimumab. The receptors were sampled from a human donor with non-small cell lung cancer who had a partial response to radiotherapy plus ipilimumab. The CDR3 runs from the conserved cysteine through the conserved F or W. Each record gives: D gene, V gene, clone size, J gene, CDR3 protein, CDR3 DNA. A D gene is named only where the DNA matches it firmly. Clone size, where shown, is once, few, many, or a class for clones that have expanded.

d_call: .; v_call: TRBV5-5; clone_size: .; j_call: TRBJ2-3; cdr3_aa: CASSLEDSPLLTDTQYF; cdr3_nt: TGTGCCAGCAGCTTGGAGGACTCACCTCTTCTTACAGATACGCAGTATTTT
d_call: .; v_call: TRBV10-3; clone_size: few; j_call: TRBJ1-1; cdr3_aa: CAISESGGYTEAFF; cdr3_nt: TGTGCCATCAGTGAGTCTGGGGGGTACACTGAAGCTTTCTTT
d_call: .; v_call: TRBV19; clone_size: .; j_call: TRBJ1-6; cdr3_aa: CASSIRTGSENSPLHF; cdr3_nt: TGTGCCAGTAGTATTCGTACAGGGTCTGAGAATTCACCCCTCCACTTT
d_call: .; v_call: TRBV29-1; clone_size: .; j_call: TRBJ2-3; cdr3_aa: CSVIADGADTQYF; cdr3_nt: TGCAGCGTTATAGCTGATGGCGCAGATACGCAGTATTTT
d_call: .; v_call: TRBV6-1; clone_size: .; j_call: TRBJ1-1; cdr3_aa: CASSERGDTEAFF; cdr3_nt: TGTGCCAGCAGTGAACGGGGAGACACTGAAGCTTTCTTT
d_call: TRBD2; v_call: TRBV5-1; clone_size: once; j_call: TRBJ2-3; cdr3_aa: CASSSRTSGGGRDTQYF; cdr3_nt: TGCGCCAGCAGCTCCCGGACTAGCGGTGGGGGGAGGGATACGCAGTATTTT
d_call: TRBD2; v_call: TRBV30; clone_size: .; j_call: TRBJ2-1; cdr3_aa: CAWDRTSANNEQFF; cdr3_nt: TGTGCCTGGGATAGGACTAGCGCTAACAATGAGCAGTTCTTC
d_call: TRBD1; v_call: TRBV5-4; clone_size: .; j_call: TRBJ1-2; cdr3_aa: CASSGDRAYGGYTF; cdr3_nt: TGTGCCAGCAGCGGAGACAGGGCGTATGGGGGCTACACCTTC
d_call: TRBD1; v_call: TRBV25-1; clone_size: .; j_call: TRBJ1-5; cdr3_aa: CASRQGNQPQHF; cdr3_nt: TGTGCCAGCAGACAGGGGAATCAGCCCCAGCATTTT
d_call: .; v_call: TRBV6-5; clone_size: .; j_call: TRBJ2-2; cdr3_aa: CASSLEWRTGELFF; cdr3_nt: TGTGCCAGCAGTCTCGAGTGGAGGACCGGGGAGCTGTTTTTT